The 23 T cell receptor beta chains in this list originate from one sample, sequenced in a study of T cell responses to AZD1222 COVID-19 vaccine. The repertoire was sequenced with immunoSEQ multiplex PCR; TCRdb's copy has only in-frame clones and lacks some. The sample consists of 80,000 or so clones, around 90% of them appearing once. The sequencing here drew on peripheral blood, taken 28 days after the second AZD1222 dose. These receptors were obtained from an adult who received the AZD1222 COVID-19 vaccine.

The chain employs TRBV5-1 and TRBJ2-1; D is unresolved. CDR3 size: 12 residues. V lost 4 bases to trimming and J lost 4 bases, with 6 bases between them. CDR1 and CDR2 (germline): SGHRS, YFSETQ. CDR3 DNA sequence: TGCGCCAGCAGCCACGGGTACAATGAGCAGTTCTTC. Its protein product is CASSHGYNEQFF.

The chain combines TRBV7-6 with TRBJ2-3; 7 nucleotides match TRBD1. Germline CDR1 is SGHVS and CDR2 is FNYEAQ. This CDR3 spans 15 amino acids. V trimming: 1 base; J trimming: 0 bases; junction bases outside the gene matches: 1. The CDR3 DNA sequence: TGTGCCAGCAGCTTAGGACAGGGAAGCACAGATACGCAGTATTTT. It specifies CASSLGQGSTDTQYF.

J is TRBJ2-1 and V is TRBV19, with 12 bases fitting TRBD1. The CDR3 runs to 14 residues. The J segment lost 8 bases and the V segment lost 5 bases, leaving 4 bases of the junction unmatched. The germline V gene encodes CDR1 LNHDA and CDR2 SQIVND (reference sequence). The CDR3 region is CASSLGTGGYEQFF. The CDR3 coding sequence is TGTGCCAGTAGTTTAGGGACAGGGGGCTATGAGCAGTTCTTC. The whole variable domain, remainder taken from reference TRBV19 and TRBJ2-1, is DGGITQSPKYLFRKEGQNVTLSCEQNLNHDAMYWYRQDPGQGLRLIYYSQIVNDFQKGDIAEGYSVSREKKESFPLTVTSAQKNPTAFYLCASSLGTGGYEQFFGPGTRLTVL.

This chain joins TRBV6-6 and TRBJ2-1, with 8 bases aligning to TRBD1. CDR1 MNHNY and CDR2 SVGAGI come from the germline V gene (reference sequence). This CDR3 has 14 amino acids. The junction had 7 bases not matched to a gene; V was cut back by 6 bases and J by 6 bases. CDR3 loop: CASSFGQGGNEQFF. The DNA of the CDR3 is TGTGCCAGCAGCTTTGGACAGGGCGGCAATGAGCAGTTCTTC.

The V gene is TRBV29-1, the J gene TRBJ1-1, with 9 bases matching TRBD1. The CDR3 has 14 amino acids. Germline trimming cut 5 bases from V and 4 bases from J; bases unmatched to any gene: 8. CDR1 and CDR2 (germline): SQVTM, ANQGSEA. The CDR3, as DNA: TGCAGCGTTTATAGGGGGGACAGGGTCACTGAAGCTTTCTTT. Protein product: CSVYRGDRVTEAFF.

V and J are TRBV7-9 and TRBJ2-7; no clear D. The CDR3 totals 12 residues. CDR1 SEHNR and CDR2 FQNEAQ come from the germline V gene (reference sequence). Trimming took 5 bases from V and 3 from J, leaving 8 bases between them. The CDR3 nucleotides read TGTGCCAGCAGCCACGGCATCTACGAGCAGTACTTC. This sequence encodes CASSHGIYEQYF.

This clone was recorded once. The V gene is TRBV19, the J gene TRBJ2-7, with TRBD1 matching 9 bases. Germline CDR1 LNHDA, CDR2 SQIVND (reference sequence). The junction had 6 bases not matched to a gene; V was cut back by 1 base and J by 2 bases. There are 16 residues in the CDR3. The CDR3 nucleotides are TGTGCCAGTAGTATAGGGGTACGGGACAGGGCCTACGAGCAGTACTTC. Its protein is CASSIGVRDRAYEQYF.

This sequence joins TRBV7-9 and TRBJ1-6, with TRBD1 matching 12 bases. Germline values: CDR1 SEHNR, CDR2 FQNEAQ (reference sequence). The CDR3 has 17 amino acids. V shed 4 bases, J shed 8 bases, and the junction held 9 bases outside the gene matches. The chain's CDR3 is CASSSTGTGGGYSPLHF. CDR3 nucleotides: TGTGCCAGCAGCTCCACGGGGACAGGGGGCGGTTATTCACCCCTCCACTTT.

The chain has TRBV7-6 and TRBJ2-1; D gene uncertain. The CDR3 extends over 16 amino acids. Germline V CDR1 and CDR2: SGHVS, FNYEAQ. Trimming removed 5 bases at V and 6 bases at J, with 20 bases between. Here the CDR3 DNA reads TGTGCCAGCAGCCCCGAAATGTACTCGGTTGGCAATGAGCAGTTCTTC. Protein: CASSPEMYSVGNEQFF.

This clone was detected only a few times. The chain links TRBV11-2 to TRBJ2-7, with unresolved D. From germline, CDR1 is SGHAT and CDR2 FQNNGV. CDR3 length equals 11 residues. Trimming removed 3 bases at V and 2 bases at J, with 2 bases between. CDR3 nucleotides: TGTGCCAGCAGCTTCGCCTACGAGCAGTACTTC. It codes for CASSFAYEQYF.

The V call is TRBV7-9, the J call TRBJ1-1; D ambiguous. The CDR3 totals 13 residues. Per the germline V gene, CDR1 is SEHNR and CDR2 is FQNEAQ (reference sequence). Trimming removed 5 bases from V and 2 bases from J, with 9 bases in between. Here the CDR3 reads CASSPDGNTEAFF. The CDR3 DNA reads TGTGCCAGCAGCCCGGACGGAAACACTGAAGCTTTCTTT.

V and J are TRBV6-5 and TRBJ1-1; D gene ambiguous. The CDR3 runs 14 residues. V was trimmed by 0 bases and J by 6 bases, leaving 11 bases between them. Germline V CDR1 and CDR2: MNHEY, SVGAGI. CDR3 coding DNA: TGTGCCAGCAGTTACTCGCGAACGGTGGCTGAAGCTTTCTTT. This encodes CASSYSRTVAEAFF.

This chain connects TRBV29-1 to TRBJ1-1; 7 bases fit TRBD1. The V gene end was trimmed by 7 bases and the J gene end by 1 base; junction bases not matched to a gene: 6. CDR1 is SQVTM and CDR2 is ANQGSEA in the germline V gene. This CDR3 is 13 amino acids long. The CDR3: CSGDAGGNTEAFF. The CDR3 DNA follows: TGCAGCGGCGACGCAGGGGGGAACACTGAAGCTTTCTTT.

This rearrangement joins TRBV2 to TRBJ2-1; 9 bases are a match to TRBD2. The CDR3 extends over 13 amino acids. CDR1 and CDR2 from the germline V gene are SNHLY and FYNNEI. Trimming at V came to 7 bases and at J to 6 bases, leaving 4 bases not matched to a gene. CDR3 in amino acids: CASKRTSVNEQFF. CDR3 nucleotides: TGTGCCAGCAAACGGACTAGCGTCAATGAGCAGTTCTTC.

The table lists this clone with a few counts. V is TRBV19 and J is TRBJ1-4; D gene ambiguous. This CDR3 comprises 15 residues. The V gene's germline CDR1 is LNHDA and CDR2 SQIVND (reference sequence). V lost 4 bases to trimming and J lost 7 bases, with 16 bases between them. CDR3: CASSTSSGWGEKLFF. The CDR3 coding sequence is TGTGCCAGTAGTACGTCTAGCGGGTGGGGTGAAAAACTGTTTTTT.

CDR3 in DNA: TGTGCCAGCTCGCGAGGGGGCGCGGAGAACACTGAAGCTTTCTTT. Its translation is CASSRGGAENTEAFF. The gene calls are TRBV18 and TRBJ1-1; 7 bases agree with TRBD1. Losses at the gene ends were 6 bases for V and 1 base for J; bases not matched to a gene: 8. The CDR3 is 15 residues long. Germline V lookup: CDR1 KGHSH, CDR2 LQKENI.

The J gene is TRBJ2-6, the V gene TRBV5-1; D is unresolved. Germline assignment: CDR1 SGHRS and CDR2 YFSETQ. The CDR3 runs to 16 residues. The V and J ends lost 4 bases and 2 bases respectively, with 13 bases between them. The CDR3 coding sequence is TGCGCCAGCAGCCCGCGTCCGGCTCCTGGGGCCAACGTCCTGACTTTC. Amino acids: CASSPRPAPGANVLTF. The variable domain in full, with the rest retrieved from reference TRBV5-1 and TRBJ2-6, is KAGVTQTPRYLIKTRGQQVTLSCSPISGHRSVSWYQQTPGQGLQFLFEYFSETQRNKGNFPGRFSGRQFSNSRSEMNVSTLELGDSALYLCASSPRPAPGANVLTFGAGSRLTVL.

V and J are TRBV29-1 and TRBJ1-5; D gene uncertain. CDR1 is SQVTM, CDR2 ANQGSEA, per germline. V lost 4 bases and J 5 bases, leaving 15 bases between the germline ends. There are 14 residues in the CDR3. Here the CDR3 reads CSVVMGSPDQPQHF. CDR3 nucleotide sequence: TGCAGCGTTGTGATGGGCAGTCCTGATCAGCCCCAGCATTTT.

This chain connects TRBV29-1 to TRBJ1-1; 9 nucleotides match TRBD1. The germline V gene encodes CDR1 SQVTM and CDR2 ANQGSEA. The junction had 3 bases not matched to a gene; V was cut back by 3 bases and J by 1 base. The CDR3 has 14 amino acids. The CDR3 bases are TGCAGCGTTGACCCGACAGGGGGGAACACTGAAGCTTTCTTT. Protein product: CSVDPTGGNTEAFF. Full variable domain (rest looked up from reference TRBV29-1 and TRBJ1-1): SAVISQKPSRDICQRGTSLTIQCQVDSQVTMMFWYRQQPGQSLTLIATANQGSEATYESGFVIDKFPISRPNLTFSTLTVSNMSPEDSSIYLCSVDPTGGNTEAFFGQGTRLTVV.

This chain joins TRBV10-3 and TRBJ2-5; 10 nucleotides agree with TRBD2. V lost 5 bases and J lost 4; bases outside the gene matches: 13. CDR1 and CDR2 (germline): ENHRY, SYGVKD. This CDR3 is built from 17 residues. CDR3 nucleotides: TGTGCCATCAGTTTAACTAGCGGGACCCCAAGGAGAGAGACCCAGTACTTC. This translates into CAISLTSGTPRRETQYF.

In its sample, this clone was seen once. The chain combines TRBV18 with TRBJ2-2; D may be TRBD2 (6 bases). Trimming cost V 3 bases and J 7 bases, with 15 bases left between them. CDR1 KGHSH and CDR2 LQKENI come from the germline V gene. CDR3 length: 15 amino acids. CDR3 protein: CASSPRDSQVGELFF. The CDR3 nucleotides are TGTGCCAGCTCACCCAGGGACTCCCAGGTCGGGGAGCTGTTTTTT.

The J gene is TRBJ2-5, the V gene TRBV6-2 or TRBV6-3; 9 bases agree with TRBD2. With 2 bases clipped from V and 2 bases from J, the junction kept 6 bases outside the gene matches. Per the germline V gene, CDR1 is MNHEY and CDR2 is SVGEGT. The CDR3 covers 16 residues. The CDR3 region is CASSYGLAGTQETQYF. CDR3 in DNA: TGTGCCAGCAGTTACGGGCTAGCGGGAACTCAAGAGACCCAGTACTTC.

The V gene is TRBV6-1, the J gene TRBJ1-4; TRBD1 matches at 10 bases. The CDR3 is 15 amino acids. Germline V lookup: CDR1 MNHNS, CDR2 SASEGT. Germline trimming cut 5 bases from V and 8 bases from J; bases unmatched to any gene: 8. The CDR3, as DNA: TGTGCCAGCAGTATCACCGGGACAGGGGTCGAAAAACTGTTTTTT. As protein: CASSITGTGVEKLFF.